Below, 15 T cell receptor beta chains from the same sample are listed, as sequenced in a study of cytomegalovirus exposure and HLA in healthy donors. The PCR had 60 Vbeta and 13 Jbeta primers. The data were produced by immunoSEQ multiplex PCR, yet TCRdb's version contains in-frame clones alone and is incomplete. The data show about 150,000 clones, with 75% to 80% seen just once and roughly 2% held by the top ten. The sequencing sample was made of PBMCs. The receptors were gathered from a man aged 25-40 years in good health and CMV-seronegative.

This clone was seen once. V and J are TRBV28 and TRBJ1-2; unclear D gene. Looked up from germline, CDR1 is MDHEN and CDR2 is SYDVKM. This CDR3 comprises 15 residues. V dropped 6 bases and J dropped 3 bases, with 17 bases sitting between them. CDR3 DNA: TGTGCCAGCAGCTACGCGAGCACAGAGCACTATGGCTACACCTTC. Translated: CASSYASTEHYGYTF.

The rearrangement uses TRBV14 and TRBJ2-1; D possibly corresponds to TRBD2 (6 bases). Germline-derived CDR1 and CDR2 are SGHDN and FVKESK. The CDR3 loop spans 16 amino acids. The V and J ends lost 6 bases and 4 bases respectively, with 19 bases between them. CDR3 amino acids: CASRPNSGVNYNEQFF. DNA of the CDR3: TGTGCCAGCAGACCTAATAGCGGCGTGAATTACAATGAGCAGTTCTTC. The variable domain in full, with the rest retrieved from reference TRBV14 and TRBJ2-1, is EAGVTQFPSHSVIEKGQTVTLRCDPISGHDNLYWYRRVMGKEIKFLLHFVKESKQDESGMPNNRFLAERTGGTYSTLKVQPAELEDSGVYFCASRPNSGVNYNEQFFGPGTRLTVL.

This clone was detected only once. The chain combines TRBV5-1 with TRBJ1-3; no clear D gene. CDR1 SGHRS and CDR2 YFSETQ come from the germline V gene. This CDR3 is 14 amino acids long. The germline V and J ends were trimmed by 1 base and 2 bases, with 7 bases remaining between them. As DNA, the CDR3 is TGCGCCAGCAGCTTGACGGGGACTGGAAACACCATATATTTT. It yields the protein CASSLTGTGNTIYF.

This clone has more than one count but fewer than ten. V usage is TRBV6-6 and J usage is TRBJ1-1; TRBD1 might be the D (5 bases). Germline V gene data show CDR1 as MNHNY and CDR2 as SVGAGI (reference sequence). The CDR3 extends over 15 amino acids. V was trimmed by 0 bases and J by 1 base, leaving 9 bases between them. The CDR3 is CASSYSGAGNTEAFF. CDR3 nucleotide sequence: TGTGCCAGCAGTTACTCAGGGGCAGGGAACACTGAAGCTTTCTTT.

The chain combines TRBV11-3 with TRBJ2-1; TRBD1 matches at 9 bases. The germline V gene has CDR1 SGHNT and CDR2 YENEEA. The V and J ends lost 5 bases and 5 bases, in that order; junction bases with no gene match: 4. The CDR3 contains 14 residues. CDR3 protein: CASSQDRGNNEQFF. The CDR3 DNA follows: TGTGCCAGCAGCCAGGACAGGGGCAACAATGAGCAGTTCTTC.

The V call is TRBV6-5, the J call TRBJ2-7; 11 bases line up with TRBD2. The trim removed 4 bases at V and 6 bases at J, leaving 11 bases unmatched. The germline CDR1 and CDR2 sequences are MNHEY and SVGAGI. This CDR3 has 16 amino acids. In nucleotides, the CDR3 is TGTGCCAGCAGTTTAGCGGGAGGGCCGCGTGTTGGCGAGCAGTACTTC. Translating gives CASSLAGGPRVGEQYF.

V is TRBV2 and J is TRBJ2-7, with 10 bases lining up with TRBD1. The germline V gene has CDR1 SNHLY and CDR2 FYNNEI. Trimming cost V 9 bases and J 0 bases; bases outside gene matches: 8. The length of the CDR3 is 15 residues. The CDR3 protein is CASLDRDRGSYEQYF. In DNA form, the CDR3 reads TGTGCCAGTCTGGACCGGGACAGGGGCTCCTACGAGCAGTACTTC.

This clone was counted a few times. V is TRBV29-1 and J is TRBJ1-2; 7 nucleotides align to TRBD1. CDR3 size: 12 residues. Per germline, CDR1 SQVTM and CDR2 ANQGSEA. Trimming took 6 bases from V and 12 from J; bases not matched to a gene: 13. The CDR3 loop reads CSVNRDSGSNTF. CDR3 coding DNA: TGCAGCGTGAACCGGGACAGCGGCTCTAACACCTTC.

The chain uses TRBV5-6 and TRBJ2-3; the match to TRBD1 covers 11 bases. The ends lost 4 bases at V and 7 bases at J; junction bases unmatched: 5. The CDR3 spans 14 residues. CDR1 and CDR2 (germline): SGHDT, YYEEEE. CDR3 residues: CASSAGQGVNTQYF. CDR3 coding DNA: TGTGCCAGCAGCGCGGGACAGGGGGTCAATACGCAGTATTTT.

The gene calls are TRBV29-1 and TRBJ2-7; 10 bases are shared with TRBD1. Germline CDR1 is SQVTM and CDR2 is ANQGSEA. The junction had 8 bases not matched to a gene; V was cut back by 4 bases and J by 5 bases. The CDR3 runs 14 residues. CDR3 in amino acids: CSVAPGQGFDEQYF. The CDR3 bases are TGCAGCGTTGCTCCGGGACAGGGGTTTGACGAGCAGTACTTC.

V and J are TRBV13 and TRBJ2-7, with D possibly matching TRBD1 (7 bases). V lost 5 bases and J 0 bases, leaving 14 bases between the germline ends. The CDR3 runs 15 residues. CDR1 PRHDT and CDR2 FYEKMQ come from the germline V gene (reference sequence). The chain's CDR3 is CASSRETGNSYEQYF. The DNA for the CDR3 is TGTGCCAGCAGCCGGGAGACAGGGAACTCCTACGAGCAGTACTTC.

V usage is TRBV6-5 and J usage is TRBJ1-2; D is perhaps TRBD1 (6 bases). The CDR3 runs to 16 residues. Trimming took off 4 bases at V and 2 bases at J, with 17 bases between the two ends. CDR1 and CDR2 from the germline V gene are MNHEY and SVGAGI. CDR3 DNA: TGTGCCAGCAGTTTTCGAGGGGGAGGGGTGAACTATGGCTACACCTTC. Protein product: CASSFRGGGVNYGYTF.

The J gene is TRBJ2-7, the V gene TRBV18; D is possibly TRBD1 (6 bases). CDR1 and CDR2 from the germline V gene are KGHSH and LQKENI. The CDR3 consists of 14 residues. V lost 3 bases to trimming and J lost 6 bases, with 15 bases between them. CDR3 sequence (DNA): TGTGCCAGCTCACCCGACTCAGGGGTATCCGAGCAGTACTTC. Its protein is CASSPDSGVSEQYF.

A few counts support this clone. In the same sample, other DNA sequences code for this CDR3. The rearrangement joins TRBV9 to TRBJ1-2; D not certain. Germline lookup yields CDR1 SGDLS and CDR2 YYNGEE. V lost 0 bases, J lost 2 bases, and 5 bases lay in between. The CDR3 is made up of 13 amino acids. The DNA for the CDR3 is TGTGCCAGCAGCGTAGACACGAACTATGGCTACACCTTC. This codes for CASSVDTNYGYTF.

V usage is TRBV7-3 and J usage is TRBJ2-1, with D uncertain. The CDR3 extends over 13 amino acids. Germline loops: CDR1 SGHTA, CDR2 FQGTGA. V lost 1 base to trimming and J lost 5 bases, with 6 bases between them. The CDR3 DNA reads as TGTGCCAGCAGCTTAATCGCGAACAATGAGCAGTTCTTC. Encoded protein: CASSLIANNEQFF.